The 26 T cell receptor beta chains given below trace back to one sample, sequenced in a study of blood T cell repertoires in COVID-19 (dated by TCRdb to 2018 to 2020). Library prep was done by the immunoSEQ multiplex PCR assay. TCRdb re-hosts the immuneACCESS table, in-frame sequences only. Its copies lack some clones; in the studies checked, an unresolved V gene accounts for under half of them, and the cause for the rest is not known. Counted in this sample were nearly 110,000 clones; less than 90% of them appeared once. About 4% of the sample goes to the ten largest clones. Sequenced: peripheral blood. These receptors originate from a human donor in a cohort sampled during active COVID-19.

This chain links TRBV6-5 with TRBJ2-7; tentatively, D is TRBD2 (6 bases). Trimming stripped 6 bases from V and 7 bases from J, with 19 bases between. Germline V lookup: CDR1 MNHEY, CDR2 SVGAGI. The CDR3 contains 14 residues. The CDR3 here is CASRRLVTGREQYF. The CDR3 nucleotides are TGTGCCAGCAGGAGACTAGTCACAGGTCGGGAGCAGTACTTC.

This rearrangement joins TRBV7-2 to TRBJ2-2; D gene ambiguous. Germline V gene lookup returns CDR1 SGHTA and CDR2 FQGNSA. The CDR3 contains 13 residues. The V and J ends lost 3 bases and 4 bases respectively, with 6 bases between them. CDR3 bases: TGTGCCAGCAGCTTTGCAGGCACCGGGGAGCTGTTTTTT. Its translation is CASSFAGTGELFF.

The rearrangement links TRBV5-8 to TRBJ2-3, with TRBD2 matching 7 bases. After removal of 0 bases from V and 2 bases from J, the junction contained 6 bases not matched to a gene. This CDR3 is built from 16 residues. Germline CDR1 SGHTS, CDR2 YDEGEE. Here the CDR3 DNA reads TGTGCCAGCAGCTTGGCGGGGGGACTTTCCACAGATACGCAGTATTTT. Protein sequence: CASSLAGGLSTDTQYF.

The V gene is TRBV9, the J gene TRBJ2-1; 13 nucleotides align to TRBD2. Germline lookup yields CDR1 SGDLS and CDR2 YYNGEE. This CDR3 contains 15 residues. The ends lost 0 bases at V and 7 bases at J; junction bases unmatched: 1. Here the CDR3 DNA reads TGTGCCAGCAGCGTAGAGGGACTAGCGGGGAATGAGCAGTTCTTC. It translates to CASSVEGLAGNEQFF.

The V and J genes are TRBV28 and TRBJ2-4; 8 bases line up with TRBD1. Trimming took 2 bases from V and 1 from J; bases not matched to a gene: 4. The germline V gene encodes CDR1 MDHEN and CDR2 SYDVKM. There are 16 residues in the CDR3. The CDR3 sequence: CASSLGQGIAKNIQYF. CDR3 in DNA: TGTGCCAGCAGTTTAGGACAGGGCATTGCCAAAAACATTCAGTACTTC.

The sample holds a few counts of this clone. The chain carries TRBV25-1 and TRBJ2-5, with TRBD1 matching 11 bases. Germline V CDR1 and CDR2: MGHDK, SYGVNS. This CDR3 region has 12 residues. V lost 8 bases to trimming and J lost 5 bases; unmatched junction nucleotides: 1. CDR3 region: CASGDRGETQYF. Written as DNA, the CDR3 is TGTGCCAGCGGGGACAGGGGGGAGACCCAGTACTTC.

The chain joins TRBV11-3 to TRBJ2-1, with 10 nucleotides matching TRBD2. V lost 3 bases and J lost 4; bases outside the gene matches: 9. The CDR3 sequence is 17 residues long. The germline V gene has CDR1 SGHNT and CDR2 YENEEA. The CDR3 DNA reads as TGTGCCAGCAGCTTCCAGGAAGCGGGAGGGGTATACAATGAGCAGTTCTTC. Translated: CASSFQEAGGVYNEQFF.

The CDR3 protein is CASSVQGASPPLVQFF. In DNA, the CDR3 is TGTGCCAGCAGTGTTCAGGGGGCGAGCCCACCTCTTGTGCAGTTCTTC. The chain carries TRBV6-4 and TRBJ2-1; 8 bases are a match to TRBD1. The CDR3 is made up of 16 amino acids. The germline gives CDR1 MRHNA, CDR2 SNTAGT. The V and J ends lost 4 bases and 12 bases, in that order; junction bases with no gene match: 17.

The V gene is TRBV21-1, the J gene TRBJ2-7; the table assigns TRBD2, which was not confirmed against the DNA. TRBV21-1 is given as a pseudogene. This CDR3 has 17 amino acids. The CDR3 DNA reads as TGTGCCAGCAGCAAAGCGGCCGCGGGAGGGTTTATCTACGAGCAGTACTTC. Its translation: CASSKAAAGGFIYEQYF.

The count of this clone is one. V gene TRBV2 combines with J gene TRBJ1-4, with D uncertain. V dropped 4 bases and J dropped 7 bases, with 10 bases sitting between them. Germline CDR1 reads SNHLY; CDR2 reads FYNNEI. The CDR3 covers 13 residues. This chain's CDR3 is CASSGQSGEKLFF. CDR3 DNA: TGTGCCAGCAGTGGACAATCCGGTGAAAAACTGTTTTTT.

This sequence joins TRBV28 and TRBJ2-1; TRBD1 might be the D (6 bases). Between the trimmed V and J ends, which lost 6 bases and 0 bases, there was a span of 18 bases. Germline V lookup: CDR1 MDHEN, CDR2 SYDVKM. This CDR3 has 17 residues. The CDR3 DNA sequence: TGTGCCAGCAGCACAGGGACCGCAATCCGCTCCTACAATGAGCAGTTCTTC. Its translation is CASSTGTAIRSYNEQFF.

This chain links TRBV5-4 with TRBJ1-1, with 9 bases fitting TRBD1. The junction had 9 bases not matched to a gene; V was cut back by 2 bases and J by 4 bases. CDR3 length equals 16 residues. Germline CDR1 reads SGHNT; CDR2 reads YYREEE (reference sequence). The CDR3 here is CASSLGQGRGSTEAFF. CDR3 DNA sequence: TGTGCCAGCAGCTTAGGACAGGGGAGAGGTAGCACTGAAGCTTTCTTT.

The chain has TRBV28 and TRBJ2-7, with TRBD1 matching 7 bases. Germline V gives CDR1 MDHEN, CDR2 SYDVKM. V shed 4 bases and J 2 bases; nucleotides not matched to a gene: 8. The CDR3 has 15 residues. The CDR3 DNA sequence: TGTGCCAGCAGTTCGCCCGGGACAGTGACCTACGAGCAGTACTTC. Translated, it gives CASSSPGTVTYEQYF.

This rearrangement joins TRBV7-2 to TRBJ2-7; D is perhaps TRBD1 (5 bases). Germline V gene data show CDR1 as SGHTA and CDR2 as FQGNSA. The CDR3 has 15 amino acids. V was cut by 5 bases and J by 6 bases, with 20 bases left in between. The CDR3 nucleotides are TGTGCCAGCAGCCTCGCCCAGGGCCCCTCTAGCGAGCAGTACGTC. It encodes CASSLAQGPSSEQYV.

The rearrangement uses TRBV5-1 and TRBJ2-1, with 11 bases that match TRBD1. CDR3 size: 16 residues. V lost 0 bases to trimming and J lost 8 bases; unmatched junction nucleotides: 7. Germline V lookup: CDR1 SGHRS, CDR2 YFSETQ. CDR3 loop: CASSLAPGTGGDEQFF. The CDR3 bases are TGCGCCAGCAGCTTGGCTCCCGGGACAGGGGGTGATGAGCAGTTCTTC.

The chain recombines TRBV18 with TRBJ1-3; perhaps TRBD1 as D (5 bases). Germline V gene data show CDR1 as KGHSH and CDR2 as LQKENI. CDR3 length: 14 residues. Trimming cost V 3 bases and J 4 bases, with 10 bases left between them. For the CDR3, the DNA is TGTGCCAGCTCACCGGAGGGGACCGGAAACACCATATATTTT. Translating it yields CASSPEGTGNTIYF.

The chain joins TRBV7-2 to TRBJ2-1; D perhaps matches TRBD2 (6 bases). CDR3 size: 14 residues. The germline gives CDR1 SGHTA, CDR2 FQGNSA. Trimming left V 4 bases short and J 4 bases short, with 11 bases between. The CDR3 spells CASSSVGGYNEQFF. CDR3 coding DNA: TGTGCCAGCAGCTCCGTCGGAGGGTACAATGAGCAGTTCTTC.

The chain employs TRBV7-2 and TRBJ1-2; D ambiguous. CDR3 length: 15 residues. Trimming shortened V by 1 base and J by 0 bases, and 9 bases separated the two germline ends. Germline CDR1 is SGHTA and CDR2 is FQGNSA. CDR3 DNA: TGTGCCAGCAGCTTAGACCCGGGTACTAACTATGGCTACACCTTC. Amino acids: CASSLDPGTNYGYTF.

The table lists this clone with a count of one. V and J are TRBV7-3 and TRBJ2-3; possibly TRBD2 for D (6 bases). This CDR3 has 15 amino acids. V was pared by 5 bases and J by 0 bases, with 12 bases between. The germline CDR1 and CDR2 sequences are SGHTA and FQGTGA. For the CDR3, the DNA is TGTGCCAGCAGCCCCCTGGGACTGAGCACAGATACGCAGTATTTT. Amino acids: CASSPLGLSTDTQYF. Full variable domain (remainder filled in from reference TRBV7-3 and TRBJ2-3): GAGVSQTPSNKVTEKGKYVELRCDPISGHTALYWYRQSLGQGPEFLIYFQGTGAADDSGLPNDRFFAVRPEGSVSTLKIQRTERGDSAVYLCASSPLGLSTDTQYFGPGTRLTVL.

The chain joins TRBV7-2 to TRBJ2-7; 9 bases agree with TRBD2. CDR3 length: 15 residues. V shed 2 bases, J shed 3 bases, and the junction held 5 bases outside the gene matches. Germline V lookup: CDR1 SGHTA, CDR2 FQGNSA. This CDR3 reads CASSLSVREGYEQYF. The CDR3 nucleotides read TGTGCCAGCAGCTTATCAGTGCGGGAGGGCTACGAGCAGTACTTC.

The chain carries TRBV9 and TRBJ1-2; TRBD1 matches at 9 bases. The CDR3 totals 14 residues. V was pared by 3 bases and J by 9 bases, with 9 bases of the junction left unmatched. In germline, CDR1 is SGDLS, CDR2 YYNGEE. CDR3 DNA: TGTGCCAGCAGCGGACAGGGGGGCGATTTCAGCTACACCTTC. Amino acid sequence: CASSGQGGDFSYTF.

The gene calls are TRBV7-2 and TRBJ2-1; tentatively, D is TRBD2 (6 bases). The CDR3 totals 14 residues. Per germline, CDR1 SGHTA and CDR2 FQGNSA. V was cut by 5 bases and J by 4 bases, with 12 bases left in between. CDR3 nucleotides: TGTGCCAGCAGCAAAAGCGGGTCGTACAATGAGCAGTTCTTC. Translation gives CASSKSGSYNEQFF.

The rearrangement links TRBV5-1 to TRBJ2-7, with D maybe TRBD2 (6 bases). This CDR3 region has 14 residues. The V end was cut by 2 bases, the J end by 7 bases, with 16 bases between. From germline, CDR1 is SGHRS and CDR2 YFSETQ. CDR3 loop: CASSLSLESGEQYF. CDR3 DNA sequence: TGCGCCAGCAGCTTATCTTTGGAGAGCGGGGAGCAGTACTTC.

This clone was found once. The CDR3 protein is CASSQGVLGMNRLFF. In nucleotides, the CDR3 is TGTGCCAGTAGTCAAGGGGTCCTCGGTATGAATAGACTGTTTTTT. The rearrangement joins TRBV19 to TRBJ1-4, with a tentative D call TRBD1 (5 bases). V gave up 5 bases and J gave up 13 bases, with 23 bases separating them. CDR1 and CDR2 from the germline V gene are LNHDA and SQIVND (reference sequence). This CDR3 spans 15 amino acids.

V gene TRBV2 combines with J gene TRBJ1-1; 7 bases agree with TRBD1. With 8 bases clipped from V and 11 bases from J, the junction kept 8 bases outside the gene matches. The CDR3 covers 11 residues. Germline V gives CDR1 SNHLY, CDR2 FYNNEI. CDR3 in amino acids: CASGRQGAAFF. CDR3 sequence (DNA): TGTGCCAGCGGTCGACAGGGTGCGGCTTTCTTT.

The genes are TRBV7-3 and TRBJ2-1; 9 nucleotides match TRBD1. The CDR3 length is 14 residues. Trimming took 4 bases from V and 6 from J; bases not matched to a gene: 4. CDR1 is SGHTA and CDR2 is FQGTGA in the germline V gene. The CDR3 protein is CASSSRQGVNEQFF. The DNA for the CDR3 is TGTGCCAGCAGCTCCAGACAGGGGGTCAATGAGCAGTTCTTC.